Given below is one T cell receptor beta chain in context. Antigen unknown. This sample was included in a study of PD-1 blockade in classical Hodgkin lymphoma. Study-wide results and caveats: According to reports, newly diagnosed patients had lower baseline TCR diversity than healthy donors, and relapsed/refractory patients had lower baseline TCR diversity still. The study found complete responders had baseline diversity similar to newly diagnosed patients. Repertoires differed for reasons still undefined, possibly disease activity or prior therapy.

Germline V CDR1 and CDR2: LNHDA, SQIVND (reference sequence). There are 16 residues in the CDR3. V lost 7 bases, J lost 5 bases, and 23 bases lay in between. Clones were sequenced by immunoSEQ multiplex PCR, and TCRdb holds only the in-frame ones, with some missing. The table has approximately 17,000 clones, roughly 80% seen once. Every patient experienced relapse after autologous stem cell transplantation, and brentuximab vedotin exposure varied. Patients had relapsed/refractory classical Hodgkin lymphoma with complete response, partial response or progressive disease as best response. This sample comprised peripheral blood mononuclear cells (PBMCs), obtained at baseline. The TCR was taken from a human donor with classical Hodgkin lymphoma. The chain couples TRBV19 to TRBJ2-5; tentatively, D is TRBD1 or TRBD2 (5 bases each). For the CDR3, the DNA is TGTGCCAGTACGAACACGGGACCCCGCTCGAAGGAGACCCAGTACTTC. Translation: CASTNTGPRSKETQYF.